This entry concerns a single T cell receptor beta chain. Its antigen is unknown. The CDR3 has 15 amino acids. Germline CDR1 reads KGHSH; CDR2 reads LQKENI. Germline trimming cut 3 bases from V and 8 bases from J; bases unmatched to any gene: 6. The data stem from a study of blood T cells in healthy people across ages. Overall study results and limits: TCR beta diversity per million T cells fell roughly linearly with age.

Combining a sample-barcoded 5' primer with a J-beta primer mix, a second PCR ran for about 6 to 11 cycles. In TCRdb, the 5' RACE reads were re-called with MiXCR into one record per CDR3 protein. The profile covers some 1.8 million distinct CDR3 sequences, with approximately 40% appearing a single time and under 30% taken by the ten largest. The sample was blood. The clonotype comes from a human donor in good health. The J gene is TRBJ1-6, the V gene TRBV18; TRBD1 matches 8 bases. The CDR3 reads CASSPSDRVDSPLHF. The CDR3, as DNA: TGTGCCAGCTCACCTTCGGACAGGGTTGATTCACCCCTCCACTTT. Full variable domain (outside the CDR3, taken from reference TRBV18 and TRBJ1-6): NAGVMQNPRHLVRRRGQEARLRCSPMKGHSHVYWYRQLPEEGLKFMVYLQKENIIDESGMPKERFSAEFPKEGPSILRIQQVVRGDSAAYFCASSPSDRVDSPLHFGNGTRLTVT.